Presented here are 10 T cell receptor beta chains from one specimen sequenced in a study of T cell responses to AZD1222 COVID-19 vaccine. Sequenced by immunoSEQ multiplex PCR; TCRdb stores in-frame clones only, minus some. The sample carries fewer than 200,000 clones, 88% recorded once. The sample in question was peripheral blood, obtained 28 days after the second AZD1222 dose. All receptors come from an adult who received the AZD1222 COVID-19 vaccine.

The chain has TRBV2 and TRBJ2-7; perhaps TRBD2 as D (5 bases). Germline CDR1 SNHLY, CDR2 FYNNEI. The CDR3 contains 13 residues. The V gene lost 9 bases and the J gene lost 4 bases, with 16 bases spanning the gap. CDR3 residues: CARRLPPAYEQYF. The CDR3 DNA reads TGTGCCAGGAGACTACCCCCCGCTTACGAGCAGTACTTC.

The V and J genes are TRBV9 and TRBJ2-2; 12 bases match TRBD2. The length of the CDR3 is 19 residues. The V gene end was trimmed by 0 bases and the J gene end by 6 bases; junction bases not matched to a gene: 12. The germline V gene encodes CDR1 SGDLS and CDR2 YYNGEE. CDR3 loop: CASSVEGLAGGPPPGELFF. The CDR3 nucleotides read TGTGCCAGCAGCGTAGAGGGTCTAGCGGGAGGGCCACCACCCGGGGAGCTGTTTTTT.

The chain combines TRBV3-1 (or the pseudogene TRBV3-2) with TRBJ2-3, with 7 bases that match TRBD1. This CDR3 has 15 amino acids. Germline CDR1 and CDR2: LGHDT and YNNKEL (reference sequence). The J segment lost 2 bases and the V segment lost 6 bases, leaving 8 bases of the junction unmatched. The CDR3 here is CASSAAGGLTDTQYF. CDR3 nucleotide sequence: TGTGCCAGCAGTGCGGCAGGGGGTCTCACAGATACGCAGTATTTT.

The CDR3, as DNA: TGTGCCAGCAGCCACGGGCAGGGGGCTTATGTCGATGAAAAACTGTTTTTT. Translation gives CASSHGQGAYVDEKLFF. This chain connects TRBV4-2 to TRBJ1-4; 8 nucleotides match TRBD1. Germline V CDR1 and CDR2: LGHNA, YNFKEQ. The CDR3 is 17 amino acids. Trimming cost V 3 bases and J 6 bases; bases outside gene matches: 12.

The chain combines TRBV9 with TRBJ2-7; 7 positions agree with TRBD2. J lost 6 bases, V lost 0 bases, and 9 bases had no gene match. CDR3 size: 15 residues. Germline assignment: CDR1 SGDLS and CDR2 YYNGEE. CDR3 bases: TGTGCCAGCAGCGTAGAAGGCGGGAGTACTGCCGAGCAGTACTTC. Residues: CASSVEGGSTAEQYF.

This rearrangement joins TRBV5-1 to TRBJ1-2; 7 bases are shared with TRBD1. The V and J ends lost 1 base and 3 bases, in that order; junction bases with no gene match: 3. Germline V gene lookup returns CDR1 SGHRS and CDR2 YFSETQ. This CDR3 is built from 14 residues. Here the CDR3 DNA reads TGCGCCAGCAGCTTGCAGGGGGAGGACTATGGCTACACCTTC. Translated, it gives CASSLQGEDYGYTF.

This chain connects TRBV9 to TRBJ2-2; D uncertain. This CDR3 is built from 13 residues. The V gene's germline CDR1 is SGDLS and CDR2 YYNGEE. With 0 bases removed from V and 14 bases from J, the gap between germline ends came to 14 bases. The CDR3 spells CASSVVRHGLLFF. Written as DNA, the CDR3 is TGTGCCAGCAGCGTAGTAAGGCACGGGCTACTGTTTTTT. Using reference TRBV9 and TRBJ2-2 for the parts outside the CDR3, the full variable domain is DSGVTQTPKHLITATGQRVTLRCSPRSGDLSVYWYQQSLDQGLQFLIQYYNGEERAKGNILERFSAQQFPDLHSELNLSSLELGDSALYFCASSVVRHGLLFFGEGSRLTVL.

V and J are TRBV19 and TRBJ1-3; 7 nucleotides align to TRBD1. The V and J ends lost 7 bases and 3 bases, in that order; junction bases with no gene match: 6. Germline CDR1 and CDR2: LNHDA and SQIVND (reference sequence). The CDR3 contains 14 residues. CDR3 DNA sequence: TGTGCCAGTACCCGGGGGGACAGTGGAAACACCATATATTTT. As protein: CASTRGDSGNTIYF.

The chain carries TRBV5-1 and TRBJ2-3, with 8 bases matching TRBD2. After removal of 7 bases from V and 1 base from J, the junction contained 5 bases not matched to a gene. Germline V gene sequence: CDR1 SGHRS, CDR2 YFSETQ. This CDR3 region has 14 residues. For the CDR3, the DNA is TGCGCCAGCCGTAGCGGGACTGGCACAGATACGCAGTATTTT. Encoded protein: CASRSGTGTDTQYF.

The chain is built from TRBV6-2 or TRBV6-3 and TRBJ2-3; a weak D match, TRBD2 (5 bases). The CDR3 extends over 13 amino acids. V was cut by 2 bases and J by 7 bases, with 10 bases left in between. Germline CDR1 and CDR2: MNHEY and SVGEGT. CDR3 loop: CASSYPTGNTQYF. CDR3 DNA: TGTGCCAGCAGTTACCCCACCGGGAATACGCAGTATTTT.